Listed below are T cell receptor beta chains from one sample, sequenced in a study of T-cell memory formation after mild COVID-19. TCRdb analysed the 5' RACE reads with MiXCR anew, one entry per CDR3 protein. The sample shows 300,000 to 400,000 distinct CDR3 sequences, roughly 21% of them seen only once. The sample taken for sequencing was PBMCs or a T cell subset sorted from them (not recorded which). The receptors here all came from an adult woman who had mild COVID-19 (a few samples of this study predate the infection). Cell type and time point are not known. The CDR3 runs from the conserved cysteine through the conserved F or W. D genes are given only for firm matches. Clone size, where shown, is once, few, many, or a class for clones that have expanded.

V: TRBV12-3/TRBV12-4; D: NA; J: TRBJ1-5; length: 16; size: few; DNA: TGTGCCAGCAGTTTATTGGAGGTATATAGCAATCAGCCCCAGCATTTT; CDR3: CASSLLEVYSNQPQHF
V: TRBV9; D: NA; J: TRBJ2-2; length: 16; size: NA; DNA: TGTGCCAGCAGCGCCGCTGTGGGTAGGGCCACCGGGGAGCTGTTTTTT; CDR3: CASSAAVGRATGELFF
V: TRBV7-3; D: TRBD2; J: TRBJ2-5; length: 14; size: NA; DNA: TGTGCCAGCAGCTTAAAGGGCGGGGGAGAGACCCAGTACTTC; CDR3: CASSLKGGGETQYF
V: TRBV12-3/TRBV12-4; D: TRBD2; J: TRBJ2-3; length: 15; size: NA; DNA: TGTGCCAGCAGACAGACTAGCGGGAACACAGATACGCAGTATTTT; CDR3: CASRQTSGNTDTQYF
V: TRBV9; D: NA; J: TRBJ2-3; length: 14; size: NA; DNA: TGTGCCAGCAGCGGGGGGCGGTACACAGATACGCAGTATTTT; CDR3: CASSGGRYTDTQYF
V: TRBV6-5; D: TRBD1; J: TRBJ1-1; length: 15; size: few; DNA: TGTGCCAGCACCAAAACAGGGGGTTTGAACACTGAAGCTTTCTTT; CDR3: CASTKTGGLNTEAFF
V: TRBV4-2; D: TRBD2; J: TRBJ2-1; length: 13; size: NA; DNA: TGTGCCAGCAGCCAAGGATGGGGGACTAGCGAATTCTTC; CDR3: CASSQGWGTSEFF
V: TRBV3-1; D: NA; J: TRBJ2-1; length: 13; size: NA; DNA: TGTGCCAGCAGCCAAGATGCAAGCGGGGAGCAGTTCTTC; CDR3: CASSQDASGEQFF
V: TRBV5-1; D: NA; J: TRBJ1-1; length: 14; size: NA; DNA: TGCGCCAGCAGCCTGGACAGAGCCTACACTGAAGCTTTCTTT; CDR3: CASSLDRAYTEAFF
V: TRBV19; D: NA; J: TRBJ1-1; length: 14; size: few; DNA: TGTGCCAGTAGTATAGAAGCGGTTTTGGGTGAAGCTTTCTTT; CDR3: CASSIEAVLGEAFF
V: TRBV12-3/TRBV12-4; D: NA; J: TRBJ2-1; length: 15; size: few; DNA: TGTGCCAGCAGTTTAGCGGGAGAGGTCTACAATGAGCAGTTCTTC; CDR3: CASSLAGEVYNEQFF
V: TRBV2; D: TRBD1; J: TRBJ1-6; length: 15; size: few; DNA: TGTGCCAGCAGTCTTGGACAGGGAGTGAATTCACCCCTCCACTTT; CDR3: CASSLGQGVNSPLHF
V: TRBV5-5; D: TRBD1; J: TRBJ2-1; length: 16; size: NA; DNA: TGTGCCAGCAGCTTGGAAGGACAGGGTATTTATGATGAGCAGTTCTTC; CDR3: CASSLEGQGIYDEQFF
V: TRBV7-9; D: TRBD2; J: TRBJ2-3; length: 16; size: NA; DNA: TGTGCCAGCAGCACCGACCTCGCTAGCGGAGTAGATACGCAGTATTTT; CDR3: CASSTDLASGVDTQYF